Listed here are 21 T cell receptor beta chains from one sample, sequenced in a study of T cells in Graves' hyperthyroidism and ophthalmopathy. RNA transcripts gave rise to amplified TCR beta CDR3 regions. A set of HTBI primers served as the primers for a first-round RT-PCR of the TCR CDR3. From the multiplex PCR reads, TCRdb called clonotypes with MiXCR, one entry per CDR3 protein. This sample has 450,000 to 700,000 distinct CDR3 sequences, with more than 45% found just once. The source material was peripheral blood or thyroid tissue (not recorded which). The receptors were gathered from an adult woman with Graves' disease, either hyperthyroidism or ophthalmopathy (not recorded which).

The chain joins TRBV29-1 to TRBJ2-5; D is possibly TRBD1 (6 bases). The CDR3 covers 14 residues. V gave up 1 base and J gave up 5 bases, with 14 bases separating them. Germline CDR1 is SQVTM and CDR2 is ANQGSEA. Here the CDR3 DNA reads TGCAGCGTTGAAGGTGGGACAACCGGTGAGACCCAGTACTTC. Translated: CSVEGGTTGETQYF.

This clonotype was picked up many times. The chain links TRBV9 to TRBJ2-7, with a weak D call TRBD1 (5 bases). The CDR3 consists of 15 residues. Germline CDR1 SGDLS, CDR2 YYNGEE. Trimming took off 0 bases at V and 1 base at J, with 11 bases between the two ends. In DNA form, the CDR3 reads TGTGCCAGCAGCGTAGAGACAGCCCCTTCCTACGAGCAGTACTTC. Its translation is CASSVETAPSYEQYF.

The V and J genes are TRBV7-9 and TRBJ1-6; the D is unclear. Germline CDR1 SEHNR, CDR2 FQNEAQ (reference sequence). This CDR3 comprises 15 residues. V dropped 3 bases and J dropped 3 bases, with 9 bases sitting between them. The CDR3 DNA is TGTGCCAGCAGCTTGAAGGGCAGCTATAATTCACCCCTCCACTTT. Protein product: CASSLKGSYNSPLHF.

The genes are TRBV7-3 and TRBJ1-5; D may be TRBD1 (5 bases). The CDR3 extends over 16 amino acids. Trimming stripped 5 bases from V and 7 bases from J, with 21 bases between. CDR1 is SGHTA, CDR2 FQGTGA, per germline. CDR3 nucleotide sequence: TGTGCCAGCAGCACCGAAGACCGGGGGAATGGACAGCCCCAGCATTTT. This encodes CASSTEDRGNGQPQHF.

The V call is TRBV10-3, the J call TRBJ2-7; 11 bases line up with TRBD2. The CDR3 has 12 amino acids. In germline, CDR1 is ENHRY, CDR2 SYGVKD. This CDR3 reads CTGLAGPGEQYF. The CDR3 bases are TGTACCGGACTAGCGGGCCCGGGAGAGCAGTACTTC.

Of note for this clonotype: A much bigger clone sits one base away, suggesting this may be a read error. The chain's CDR3 is CASSFSDKTAFF. The CDR3 coding sequence is TGTGCCAGCAGTTTCTCGGACAAGACAGCTTTCTTT. The chain recombines TRBV12-3 or TRBV12-4 with TRBJ1-1; D might be TRBD1 (5 bases). Deletions cut 3 bases from V and 10 bases from J, with 12 bases between. The CDR3 has 12 residues.

The V gene is TRBV3-1, the J gene TRBJ2-7, with D perhaps TRBD1 or TRBD2 (5 bases each). This CDR3 region has 12 residues. Deletions cut 3 bases from V and 12 bases from J, with 15 bases between. Germline-derived CDR1 and CDR2 are LGHDT and YNNKEL (reference sequence). The CDR3: CASSHETGGTYF. The CDR3 coding sequence is TGTGCCAGCAGCCATGAAACAGGAGGAACGTACTTC.

The J gene is TRBJ1-5, the V gene TRBV20-1, with a possible D match to TRBD1 (6 bases). Germline CDR1 and CDR2: DFQATT and SNEGSKA (reference sequence). The germline V and J ends were trimmed by 3 bases and 14 bases, with 17 bases remaining between them. This CDR3 has 12 amino acids. CDR3 nucleotide sequence: TGCAGTGCTAGGACAGCCCAAGGGGGGAAGCATTTT. Its protein is CSARTAQGGKHF.

About this clonotype: A junction boundary mismatches the germline segment, possibly from a read error. The CDR3 DNA is TGTGCCAGCAGTTCACACAGGGGAGGACAGGCGGCGGGTTCACCCCTCCACTTT. Protein: CASSSHRGGQAAGSPLHF. The chain employs TRBV10-3 and TRBJ1-6, with 7 bases matching TRBD1. The CDR3 is 18 residues long. Per the germline V gene, CDR1 is ENHRY and CDR2 is SYGVKD.

This chain links TRBV20-1 with TRBJ2-7; 8 nucleotides match TRBD2. This CDR3 contains 14 residues. In germline, CDR1 is DFQATT, CDR2 SNEGSKA (reference sequence). V gave up 5 bases and J gave up 3 bases; unmatched junction bases: 9. CDR3 amino acids: CSAVVTGGVYEQYF. Written as DNA, the CDR3 is TGCAGTGCTGTTGTAACGGGAGGGGTCTACGAGCAGTACTTC.

The rearrangement joins TRBV10-3 to TRBJ2-7; TRBD2 aligns across 11 bases. With V trimmed by 6 bases and J by 3 bases, 7 bases remained unmatched. The CDR3 is made up of 15 amino acids. Germline V gives CDR1 ENHRY, CDR2 SYGVKD. Written as DNA, the CDR3 is TGTGCCATCAGCCCGGGACTAGCGGATATCTACGAGCAGTACTTC. Translating gives CAISPGLADIYEQYF.

This chain joins TRBV10-3 and TRBJ2-2, with 7 bases aligning to TRBD1. The CDR3 covers 15 residues. Germline CDR1 reads ENHRY; CDR2 reads SYGVKD. J lost 7 bases, V lost 9 bases, and 14 bases had no gene match. CDR3 amino acids: CAIANRGVEVGELFF. Written as DNA, the CDR3 is TGTGCCATTGCCAACAGGGGAGTTGAGGTCGGGGAGCTGTTTTTT.

Concerning this clonotype itself: A much larger clonotype is one base distant, so this may be a read error. The chain employs TRBV6-5 and TRBJ2-2, with TRBD2 matching 11 bases. This CDR3 comprises 16 residues. CDR1 is MNHEY, CDR2 SVGAGI, per germline. CDR3 region: CASGYSRLAGTGELFF. The CDR3 bases are TGTGCCAGCGGTTACTCGAGACTAGCGGGAACCGGGGAGCTGTTTTTT.

J is TRBJ2-7 and V is TRBV27; 7 nucleotides align to TRBD1. V was pared by 5 bases and J by 0 bases, with 13 bases of the junction left unmatched. Germline V gene data show CDR1 as MNHEY and CDR2 as SMNVEV (reference sequence). The CDR3 is made up of 17 amino acids. The CDR3 protein is CASSPNLADRHSYEQYF. CDR3 coding DNA: TGTGCCAGCAGTCCCAATCTTGCGGACAGGCACTCCTACGAGCAGTACTTC.

V is TRBV15 and J is TRBJ1-1; D unresolved. This CDR3 is 15 amino acids long. V was trimmed by 3 bases and J by 1 base, leaving 12 bases between them. CDR1 and CDR2 from the germline V gene are LNHNV and YYDKDF (reference sequence). CDR3 amino acids: CATSSLFNPNTEAFF. CDR3 DNA sequence: TGTGCCACCAGCAGCTTGTTTAACCCGAACACTGAAGCTTTCTTT.

Only one count was recorded for this clonotype. The rearrangement joins TRBV7-2 to TRBJ2-7; D not resolved. The V end lost 3 bases, the J end lost 9 bases, and 15 bases lay between the germline ends. CDR3 length: 13 amino acids. Looked up from germline, CDR1 is SGHTA and CDR2 is FQGNSA. The CDR3 DNA follows: TGTGCCAGCAGCTTTAAACCTTCCCCCCCGCAGTACTTC. Translation: CASSFKPSPPQYF. Full variable domain (rest looked up from reference TRBV7-2 and TRBJ2-7): GAGVSQSPSNKVTEKGKDVELRCDPISGHTALYWYRQSLGQGLEFLIYFQGNSAPDKSGLPSDRFSAERTGGSVSTLTIQRTQQEDSAVYLCASSFKPSPPQYFGPGTRLTVT.

This clonotype showed up just a few times. The chain employs TRBV4-1 and TRBJ2-7, with a possible D match to TRBD2 (5 bases). The CDR3 is made up of 16 amino acids. In germline, CDR1 is MGHRA, CDR2 YSYEKL. Trimming pared 0 bases from V and 0 bases from J, leaving 12 bases between. CDR3 in amino acids: CASSQDQVGISYEQYF. The CDR3 nucleotides read TGCGCCAGCAGCCAAGATCAAGTCGGGATCTCCTACGAGCAGTACTTC.

The rearrangement links TRBV10-3 to TRBJ1-2, with 7 bases lining up with TRBD1. Germline-derived CDR1 and CDR2 are ENHRY and SYGVKD. V was pared by 8 bases and J by 5 bases, with 11 bases of the junction left unmatched. This CDR3 is 14 amino acids long. CDR3 sequence reads: CAISGQALAYGYTF. For the CDR3, the DNA is TGTGCCATCTCTGGACAGGCGCTTGCTTATGGCTACACCTTC.

This clonotype showed up just once. The chain links TRBV2 to TRBJ1-1, with D perhaps matching TRBD1 (5 bases). CDR3 length equals 14 residues. CDR1 is SNHLY and CDR2 is FYNNEI in the germline V gene. Trimming cost V 6 bases and J 4 bases, with 15 bases left between them. The CDR3 is CASRTGPRGTEAFF. The CDR3 DNA sequence: TGTGCCAGCAGAACGGGACCCCGGGGCACTGAAGCTTTCTTT.

With respect to this clonotype: The germline gene is not matched at one end of the junction; a read error may be the cause. The gene calls are TRBV10-2 and TRBJ1-2, with D hard to call. The CDR3 has 13 amino acids. The germline V gene has CDR1 WSHSY and CDR2 SAAADI. This CDR3 is CASSPGFDYGYTF. The DNA for the CDR3 is TGTGCCAGCTCGCCAGGATTTGACTATGGCTACACCTTC.

This clonotype has a handful of counts. This chain joins TRBV11-2 and TRBJ2-5; 9 nucleotides agree with TRBD1. The trim removed 4 bases at V and 5 bases at J, leaving 11 bases unmatched. This CDR3 is built from 16 residues. The germline V gene encodes CDR1 SGHAT and CDR2 FQNNGV. This CDR3 reads CASSSPLGTGTETQYF. The CDR3 nucleotides are TGTGCCAGCAGCTCCCCGTTGGGGACAGGGACGGAGACCCAGTACTTC.